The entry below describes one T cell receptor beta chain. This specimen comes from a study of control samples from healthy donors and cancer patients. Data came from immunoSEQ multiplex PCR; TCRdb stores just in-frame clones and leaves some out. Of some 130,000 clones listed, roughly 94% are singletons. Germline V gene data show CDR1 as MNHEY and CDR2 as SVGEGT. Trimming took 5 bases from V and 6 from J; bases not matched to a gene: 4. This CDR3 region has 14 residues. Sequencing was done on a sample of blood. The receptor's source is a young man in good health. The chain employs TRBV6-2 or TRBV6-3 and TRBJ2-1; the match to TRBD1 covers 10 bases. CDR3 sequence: CASSGGQGTNEQFF. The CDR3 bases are TGTGCCAGCAGTGGGGGACAGGGGACCAATGAGCAGTTCTTC.